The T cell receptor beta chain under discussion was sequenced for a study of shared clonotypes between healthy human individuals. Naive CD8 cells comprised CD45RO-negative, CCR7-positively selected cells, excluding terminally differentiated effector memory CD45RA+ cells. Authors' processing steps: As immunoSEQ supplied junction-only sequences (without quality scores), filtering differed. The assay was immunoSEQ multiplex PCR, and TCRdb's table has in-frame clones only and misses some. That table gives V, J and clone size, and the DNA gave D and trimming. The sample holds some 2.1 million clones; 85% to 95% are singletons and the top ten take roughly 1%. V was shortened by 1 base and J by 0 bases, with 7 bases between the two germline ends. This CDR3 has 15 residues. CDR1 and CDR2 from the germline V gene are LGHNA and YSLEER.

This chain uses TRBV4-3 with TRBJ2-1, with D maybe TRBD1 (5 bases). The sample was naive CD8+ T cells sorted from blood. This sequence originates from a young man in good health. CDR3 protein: CASSQGQSSYNEQFF. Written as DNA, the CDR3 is TGCGCCAGCAGCCAAGGACAGAGCTCCTACAATGAGCAGTTCTTC.